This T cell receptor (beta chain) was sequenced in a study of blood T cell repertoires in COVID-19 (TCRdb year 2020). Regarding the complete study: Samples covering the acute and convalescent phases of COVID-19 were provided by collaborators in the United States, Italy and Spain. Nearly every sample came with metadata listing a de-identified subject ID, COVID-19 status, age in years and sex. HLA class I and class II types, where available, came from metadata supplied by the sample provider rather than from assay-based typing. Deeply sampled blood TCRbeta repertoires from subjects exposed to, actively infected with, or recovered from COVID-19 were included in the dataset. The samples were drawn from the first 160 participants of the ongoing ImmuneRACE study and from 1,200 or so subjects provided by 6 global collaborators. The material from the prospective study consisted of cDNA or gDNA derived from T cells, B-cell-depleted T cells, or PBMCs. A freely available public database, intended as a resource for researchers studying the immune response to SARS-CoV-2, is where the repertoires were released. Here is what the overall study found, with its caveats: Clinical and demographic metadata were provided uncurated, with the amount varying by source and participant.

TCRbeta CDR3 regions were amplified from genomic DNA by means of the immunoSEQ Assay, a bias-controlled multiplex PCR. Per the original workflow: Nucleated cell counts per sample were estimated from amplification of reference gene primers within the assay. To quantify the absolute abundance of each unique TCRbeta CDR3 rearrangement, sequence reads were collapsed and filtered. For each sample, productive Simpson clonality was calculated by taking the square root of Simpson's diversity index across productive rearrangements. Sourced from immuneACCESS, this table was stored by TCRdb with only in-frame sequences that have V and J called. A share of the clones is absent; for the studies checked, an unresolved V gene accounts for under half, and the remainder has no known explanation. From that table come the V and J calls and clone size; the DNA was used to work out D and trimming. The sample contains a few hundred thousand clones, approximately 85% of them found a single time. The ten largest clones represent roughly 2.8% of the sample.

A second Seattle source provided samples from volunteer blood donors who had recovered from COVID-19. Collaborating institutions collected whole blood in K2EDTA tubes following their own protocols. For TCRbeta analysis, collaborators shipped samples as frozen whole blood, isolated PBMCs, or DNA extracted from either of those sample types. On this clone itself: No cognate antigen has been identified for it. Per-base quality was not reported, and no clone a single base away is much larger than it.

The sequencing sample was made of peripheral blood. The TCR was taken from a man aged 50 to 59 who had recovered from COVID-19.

Here is the DNA: TGTGCCAGCGGACTTGGCTACGAGCAGTACTTC. This translates into CASGLGYEQYF. This chain joins TRBV28 to TRBJ2-7; the D segment could be TRBD2, given 5 matching bases. Relative to germline, V is 8 bases shorter and J is 3 bases shorter, with 8 bases between their ends. CDR1 and CDR2 are read off the germline V gene as MDHEN and SYDVKM. From the cysteine through the phenylalanine, the CDR3 covers 11 amino acids. Only CDR3 DNA is held: 33 bases, read in frame from base 1. The full variable domain, with segments outside the CDR3 supplied by the reference TRBV28 and TRBJ2-7 proteins, appears as DVKVTQSSRYLVKRTGEKVFLECVQDMDHENMFWYRQDPGLGLRLIYFSYDVKMKEKGDIPEGYSVSREKKERFSLILESASTNQTSMYLCASGLGYEQYFGPGTRLTVT.